This T cell receptor (beta chain) was documented in a study of regulatory T cells in long-lasting Graves disease. Overall study: The term persistent Graves' disease signified upward of 5 years on antithyroid drugs with positive TSH receptor antibodies. Findings and caveats of the study: Fewer public clonotypes were shared by new patients (around 990) than by persistent patients (2,741). Compared with new cases, persistent Graves' patients showed reduced TCR diversity. Repertoires from persistent disease leaned toward TRBV28, TRBJ1-2 and TRBJ2-5.

Germline V CDR1 and CDR2: GTSNPN, SVGIG (reference sequence). The length of the CDR3 is 13 residues. With 3 bases clipped from V and 11 bases from J, the junction kept 12 bases outside the gene matches. A word on this clonotype: Its antigen is unknown.

Arm-PCR with iRepertoire HTBI primers amplified the CDR3 regions for these TCR beta libraries. TCRdb independently ran MiXCR on the multiplex PCR reads; one entry per CDR3 protein. The sample contains approximately 290,000 distinct CDR3 sequences, 22% of which appear only once. Time point in this sample: persistent/refractory GD, antithyroid drugs over 5 years with positive TRAb. RNA isolated from PBMCs was used to make the TCR library. This chain uses TRBV30 with TRBJ1-1; 7 bases align to TRBD1. The sequence derives from a female donor with Graves disease. The input for sequencing was peripheral blood mononuclear cells (PBMCs), taken when the disease was refractory, from a patient treated with antithyroid drugs. This chain's CDR3 is CAWSDRAEVGAFF. The CDR3 DNA reads as TGTGCCTGGAGCGACAGGGCGGAGGTTGGGGCTTTCTTT.